This TCR beta chain was documented in a study of OX40 agonist ivuxolimab in advanced cancers. About the research overall: Patients were given ivuxolimab, an antibody that agonizes OX40 (CD134). Each patient was given ivuxolimab into a vein every 2 weeks, at 0.01 to 10 mg/kg.

The V end was cut by 5 bases, the J end by 3 bases, with 15 bases between. CDR1 SEHNR and CDR2 FQNEAQ come from the germline V gene (reference sequence). The CDR3 is made up of 15 amino acids. Clones were read by immunoSEQ multiplex PCR, and TCRdb kept only the in-frame ones, dropping some. Of some 67,000 clones in the sample, around 85% were seen once. This receptor was taken from an adult with an advanced solid tumor such as melanoma, head and neck, liver or kidney cancer. Material: CD4+ or CD8+ T cells sorted from blood, obtained in a trial of the OX40 agonist ivuxolimab. The V gene is TRBV7-9, the J gene TRBJ2-3, with D perhaps being TRBD1 or TRBD2 (5 bases each). The CDR3 reads CASSAQGVGTDTQYF. In nucleotides, the CDR3 is TGTGCCAGCAGCGCCCAGGGAGTGGGGACAGATACGCAGTATTTT.